This entry features one TCR beta chain sequence. Its matching antigen is unknown. The sample holds other DNA sequences that translate to the same CDR3. This record comes from a study of shared clonotypes between healthy human individuals. Study-wide results and limits: The genetic and exposure-history diversity represented was limited by few donors.

The ends were cut back, 5 bases at V and 2 bases at J, with 4 bases in the middle. CDR1 and CDR2 (germline): MDHEN, SYDVKM. The CDR3 is made up of 11 amino acids. Only CD45RO-negative cells positively selected for CCR7 counted as naive CD8 cells, so terminally differentiated effector memory CD45RA+ cells were excluded. A deep-level run was used for the assay. In the authors' methods: As immunoSEQ supplied junction-only sequences (without quality scores), filtering differed. Repertoires were generated with immunoSEQ multiplex PCR, while TCRdb's copy carries only in-frame clones and drops some. V, J and clone size are taken as reported in that table, and D and trimming were inferred from the DNA itself. The data contain fewer than 700,000 clones, about 95% of them singletons.

The chain uses TRBV28 and TRBJ2-7; no definite D call. Sequenced: naive CD8+ T cells sorted from blood. This clonotype was sampled from a woman in her twenties or thirties in good health. This chain's CDR3 is CASSPAYEQYF. CDR3 in DNA: TGTGCCAGCAGTCCGGCCTACGAGCAGTACTTC.